Presented here are 18 T cell receptor beta chains from one specimen sequenced in a study of OX40 agonist ivuxolimab in advanced cancers. Profiling relied on immunoSEQ multiplex PCR, and the TCRdb table lists in-frame clones only, not all of them. This table holds 10,000 to 14,000 clones, roughly four fifths found once. The source material was CD4+ or CD8+ T cells sorted from blood, sampled in a trial of the OX40 agonist ivuxolimab. These receptors all come from an adult with an advanced solid tumor such as melanoma, head and neck, liver or kidney cancer.

V gene TRBV19 combines with J gene TRBJ2-1; TRBD2 matches at 14 bases. Per the germline V gene, CDR1 is LNHDA and CDR2 is SQIVND (reference sequence). With 3 bases clipped from V and 8 bases from J, the junction kept 6 bases outside the gene matches. The CDR3 is 16 amino acids. CDR3 bases: TGTGCCAGTAGTATCCGGGGACTAGCGGGAGCCGATGAGCAGTTCTTC. This sequence encodes CASSIRGLAGADEQFF. The entire variable domain, with the rest obtained from reference TRBV19 and TRBJ2-1, is as follows: DGGITQSPKYLFRKEGQNVTLSCEQNLNHDAMYWYRQDPGQGLRLIYYSQIVNDFQKGDIAEGYSVSREKKESFPLTVTSAQKNPTAFYLCASSIRGLAGADEQFFGPGTRLTVL.

The chain joins TRBV6-1 to TRBJ2-1; D ambiguous. In germline, CDR1 is MNHNS, CDR2 SASEGT. The CDR3 spans 13 residues. Trimming pared 6 bases from V and 5 bases from J, leaving 11 bases between. The CDR3 reads CASRVLMNNEQFF. The CDR3, as DNA: TGTGCCAGCAGGGTTCTGATGAACAATGAGCAGTTCTTC.

The chain links TRBV6-5 to TRBJ2-7; TRBD1 might be the D (6 bases). Trimming removed 2 bases at V and 2 bases at J, with 16 bases between. This CDR3 region has 16 residues. Germline CDR1 and CDR2: MNHEY and SVGAGI. CDR3: CASSYLGFTGTYEQYF. In nucleotides, the CDR3 is TGTGCCAGCAGTTACCTAGGGTTCACAGGGACCTACGAGCAGTACTTC.

The chain is built from TRBV28 and TRBJ2-1; TRBD2 aligns across 11 bases. The CDR3 spans 15 residues. The germline V gene has CDR1 MDHEN and CDR2 SYDVKM. Germline trimming cut 5 bases from V and 5 bases from J; bases unmatched to any gene: 5. CDR3 in amino acids: CASSPLAGGHNEQFF. The CDR3 coding sequence is TGTGCCAGCAGTCCCCTAGCGGGAGGCCACAATGAGCAGTTCTTC.

The chain is built from TRBV19 and TRBJ2-1, with a tentative D call TRBD1 (5 bases). CDR1 and CDR2 (germline): LNHDA, SQIVND (reference sequence). This CDR3 contains 13 residues. V was cut by 3 bases and J by 8 bases, with 11 bases left in between. The CDR3 sequence is CASSIGQGDEQFF. The DNA for the CDR3 is TGTGCCAGTAGTATCGGGCAGGGCGATGAGCAGTTCTTC.

The chain joins TRBV28 to TRBJ2-7; 8 nucleotides line up with TRBD1. The CDR3 length is 15 residues. With V trimmed by 5 bases and J by 0 bases, 6 bases remained unmatched. Germline loops: CDR1 MDHEN, CDR2 SYDVKM. CDR3 sequence (DNA): TGTGCCAGCAGTCCCTGGACAGGGAGCTCCTACGAGCAGTACTTC. Translated, it gives CASSPWTGSSYEQYF.

This chain joins TRBV11-2 and TRBJ1-5; no reliable D call. From germline, CDR1 is SGHAT and CDR2 FQNNGV. V dropped 1 base and J dropped 3 bases, with 4 bases sitting between them. This CDR3 is 13 amino acids long. Here the CDR3 reads CASSLGYNQPQHF. The DNA of the CDR3 is TGTGCCAGCAGCTTAGGGTACAATCAGCCCCAGCATTTT. The complete variable domain, with remaining parts taken from reference TRBV11-2 and TRBJ1-5, reads EAGVAQSPRYKIIEKRQSVAFWCNPISGHATLYWYQQILGQGPKLLIQFQNNGVVDDSQLPKDRFSAERLKGVDSTLKIQPAKLEDSAVYLCASSLGYNQPQHFGDGTRLSIL.

The genes are TRBV2 and TRBJ2-2; 10 bases are shared with TRBD1. From germline, CDR1 is SNHLY and CDR2 FYNNEI. Trimming cost V 6 bases and J 4 bases; bases outside gene matches: 8. The CDR3 spans 16 residues. CDR3 sequence: CASSPDRGPFTGELFF. The CDR3 nucleotides are TGTGCCAGCAGCCCCGACAGGGGGCCTTTCACCGGGGAGCTGTTTTTT.

This clone was seen a single time. The chain uses TRBV19 and TRBJ2-7; the D gene is possibly TRBD1 (6 bases). The CDR3 totals 16 residues. Looked up from germline, CDR1 is LNHDA and CDR2 is SQIVND (reference sequence). V was trimmed by 3 bases and J by 3 bases, leaving 18 bases between them. In DNA, the CDR3 is TGTGCCAGTAGTATGTTAGGGAAAGAGGGGGACTACGAGCAGTACTTC. Translation gives CASSMLGKEGDYEQYF.

The chain recombines TRBV11-2 with TRBJ2-7; 9 positions agree with TRBD1. Germline V lookup: CDR1 SGHAT, CDR2 FQNNGV. V lost 5 bases and J lost 5; bases outside the gene matches: 7. This CDR3 is built from 14 residues. The CDR3 DNA reads as TGTGCCAGCAGCCAGGGGACAGGGATGGACGAGCAGTACTTC. Its protein product is CASSQGTGMDEQYF.

J is TRBJ2-7 and V is TRBV5-6; TRBD2 is a possible D gene (5 bases). Germline V gene data show CDR1 as SGHDT and CDR2 as YYEEEE. Deletions cut 4 bases from V and 3 bases from J, with 8 bases between. The CDR3 spans 12 residues. The CDR3: CASSTGFYEQYF. The CDR3 DNA follows: TGTGCCAGCAGCACGGGATTCTACGAGCAGTACTTC.

The chain carries TRBV9 and TRBJ1-1; D gene unclear. The CDR3 is 13 residues long. V dropped 4 bases and J dropped 2 bases, with 9 bases sitting between them. Germline CDR1 and CDR2: SGDLS and YYNGEE. This CDR3 is CASSPGTNTEAFF. CDR3 sequence (DNA): TGTGCCAGCAGCCCCGGAACCAACACTGAAGCTTTCTTT.

About this clone itself: This may be a read error: a much more frequent sequence differs by one nucleotide. The chain links TRBV7-9 to TRBJ1-2; D is unclear. CDR1 and CDR2 (germline): SEHNR, FQNEAQ (reference sequence). Trimming took off 5 bases at V and 6 bases at J, with 10 bases between the two ends. The CDR3 spans 12 residues. The CDR3 DNA reads as TGTGCCAGCAGCGCTCAAAGGGATGGCTACACCTTC. Protein sequence: CASSAQRDGYTF.

This chain connects TRBV12-5 to TRBJ2-3, with D perhaps matching TRBD1 or TRBD2 (5 bases each). The length of the CDR3 is 14 residues. Germline assignment: CDR1 LGHNT and CDR2 FRNRAP. Trimming stripped 4 bases from V and 2 bases from J, with 10 bases between. CDR3 protein: CASGWGTDTDTQYF. The CDR3 DNA follows: TGTGCTAGTGGTTGGGGGACGGACACAGATACGCAGTATTTT.

This sequence joins TRBV7-1 and TRBJ2-1, with no clear D. TRBV7-1 qualifies as an ORF whose function is uncertain. There are 17 residues in the CDR3. Trimming took off 4 bases at V and 0 bases at J, with 16 bases between the two ends. In DNA, the CDR3 is TGTGCCAGCAGCTTAGGTGCAGGAGCCGGCTCCTACAATGAGCAGTTCTTC. This gives the protein CASSLGAGAGSYNEQFF.

J is TRBJ2-7 and V is TRBV6-6, with D perhaps matching TRBD2 (6 bases). Germline V gene data show CDR1 as MNHNY and CDR2 as SVGAGI (reference sequence). V was pared by 5 bases and J by 5 bases, with 16 bases between. The CDR3 is 14 amino acids. CDR3 sequence: CASSHGGSGHEQYF. CDR3 coding DNA: TGTGCCAGCAGTCATGGGGGGAGCGGTCACGAGCAGTACTTC.

The CDR3 protein is CASRGRIGRVDEQFF. The DNA of the CDR3 is TGTGCCAGCAGGGGACGGATAGGGAGGGTGGATGAGCAGTTCTTC. V and J are TRBV28 and TRBJ2-1, with 7 bases fitting TRBD2. This CDR3 spans 15 amino acids. Germline V lookup: CDR1 MDHEN, CDR2 SYDVKM. With V trimmed by 6 bases and J by 8 bases, 13 bases remained unmatched.

This clone occurred once. The rearrangement uses TRBV6-5 and TRBJ1-1, with no clear D. The CDR3 covers 15 residues. V lost 2 bases to trimming and J lost 0 bases, with 10 bases between them. Germline CDR1 and CDR2: MNHEY and SVGAGI. CDR3 in amino acids: CASSYGDIMNTEAFF. CDR3 nucleotides: TGTGCCAGCAGTTACGGTGACATCATGAACACTGAAGCTTTCTTT.